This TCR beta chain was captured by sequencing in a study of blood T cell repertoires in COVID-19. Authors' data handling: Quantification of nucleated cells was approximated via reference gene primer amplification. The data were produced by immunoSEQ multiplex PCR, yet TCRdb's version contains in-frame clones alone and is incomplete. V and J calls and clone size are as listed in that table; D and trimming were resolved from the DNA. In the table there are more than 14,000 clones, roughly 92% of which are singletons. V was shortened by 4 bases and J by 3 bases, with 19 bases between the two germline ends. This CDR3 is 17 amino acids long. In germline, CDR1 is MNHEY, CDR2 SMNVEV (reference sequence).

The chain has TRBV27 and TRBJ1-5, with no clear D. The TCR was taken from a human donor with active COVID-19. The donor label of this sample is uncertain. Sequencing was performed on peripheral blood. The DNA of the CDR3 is TGTGCCAGCAGTTCCCGACCCGGACGGGAATCCAATCAGCCCCAGCATTTT. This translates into CASSSRPGRESNQPQHF.